The clone carrying this TCR beta chain was detected only once. This specimen belongs to a study of cytomegalovirus exposure and HLA in healthy donors. A multiplex PCR was run with 60 Vbeta primers and 13 Jbeta primers. Using immunoSEQ multiplex PCR, the repertoire was profiled, and TCRdb retains in-frame clones only, with some absent. Here the sample spans roughly 72,000 clones, roughly 79% being singletons. Trimming removed 0 bases from V and 3 bases from J; junction bases left unmatched: 8. This CDR3 region has 18 residues. CDR1 is MGHRA, CDR2 YSYEKL, per germline. Sequencing was carried out using PBMCs. The gene calls are TRBV4-1 and TRBJ2-7; 13 nucleotides agree with TRBD2. The sequence was collected from a woman aged 35 to 49 in good health and CMV-seropositive. The CDR3 nucleotides read TGCGCCAGCAGCCAAGATCTGGGACTAGCGGGATTTATCTACGAGCAGTACTTC. It is translated as CASSQDLGLAGFIYEQYF.